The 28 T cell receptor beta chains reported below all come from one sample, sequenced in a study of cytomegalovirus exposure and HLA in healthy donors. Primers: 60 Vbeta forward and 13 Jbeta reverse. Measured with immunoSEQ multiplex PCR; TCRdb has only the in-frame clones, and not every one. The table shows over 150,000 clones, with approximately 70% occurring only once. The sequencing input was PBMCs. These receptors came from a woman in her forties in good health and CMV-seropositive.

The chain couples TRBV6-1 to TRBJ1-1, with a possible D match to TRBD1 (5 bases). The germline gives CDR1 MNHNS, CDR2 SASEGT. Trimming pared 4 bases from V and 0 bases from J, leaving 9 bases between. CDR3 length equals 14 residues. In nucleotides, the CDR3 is TGTGCCAGCAGTGGTAGGGGTGTGAACACTGAAGCTTTCTTT. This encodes CASSGRGVNTEAFF.

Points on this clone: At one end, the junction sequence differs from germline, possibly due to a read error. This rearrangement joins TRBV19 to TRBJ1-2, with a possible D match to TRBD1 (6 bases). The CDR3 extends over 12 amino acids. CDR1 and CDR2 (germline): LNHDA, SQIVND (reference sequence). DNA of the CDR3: TGTGCCGTCAGGGGACCCAATTATGGCTACCCCTTC. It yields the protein CAVRGPNYGYPF.

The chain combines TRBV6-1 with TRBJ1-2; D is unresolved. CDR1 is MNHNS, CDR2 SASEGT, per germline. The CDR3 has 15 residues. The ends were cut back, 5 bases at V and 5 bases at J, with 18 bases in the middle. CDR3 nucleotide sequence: TGTGCCAGCAGTTTATCGATTCCGGGAGATTATGGCTACACCTTC. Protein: CASSLSIPGDYGYTF.

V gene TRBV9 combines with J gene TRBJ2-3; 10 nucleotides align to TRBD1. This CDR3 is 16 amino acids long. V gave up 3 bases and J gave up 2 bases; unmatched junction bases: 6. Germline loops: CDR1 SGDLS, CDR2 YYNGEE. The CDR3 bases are TGTGCCAGCAGCGCACGACAGGGGGCAAACACAGATACGCAGTATTTT. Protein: CASSARQGANTDTQYF.

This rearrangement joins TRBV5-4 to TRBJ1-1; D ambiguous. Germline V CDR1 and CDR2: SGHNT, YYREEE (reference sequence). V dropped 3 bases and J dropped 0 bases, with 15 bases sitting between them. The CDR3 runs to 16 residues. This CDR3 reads CASSSPGSALNTEAFF. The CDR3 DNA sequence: TGTGCCAGCAGCTCCCCCGGTAGCGCCTTGAACACTGAAGCTTTCTTT.

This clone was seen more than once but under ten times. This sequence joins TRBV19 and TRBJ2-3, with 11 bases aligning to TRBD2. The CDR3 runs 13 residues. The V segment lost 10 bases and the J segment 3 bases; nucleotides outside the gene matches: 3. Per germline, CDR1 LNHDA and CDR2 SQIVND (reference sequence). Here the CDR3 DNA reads TGTGCCACCCCTAGCGGGGGGACAGATACGCAGTATTTT. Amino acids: CATPSGGTDTQYF.

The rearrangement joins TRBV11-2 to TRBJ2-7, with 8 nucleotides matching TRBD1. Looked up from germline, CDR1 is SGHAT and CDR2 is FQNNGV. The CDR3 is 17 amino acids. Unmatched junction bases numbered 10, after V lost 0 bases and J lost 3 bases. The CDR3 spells CASSLDWAGQGVYEQYF. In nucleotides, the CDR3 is TGTGCCAGCAGCTTAGATTGGGCAGGACAGGGAGTCTACGAGCAGTACTTC.

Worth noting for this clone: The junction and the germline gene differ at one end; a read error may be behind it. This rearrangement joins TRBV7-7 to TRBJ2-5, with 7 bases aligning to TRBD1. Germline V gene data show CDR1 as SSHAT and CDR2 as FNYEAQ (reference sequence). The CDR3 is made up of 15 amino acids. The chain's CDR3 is CASSPGTAWPETQYF. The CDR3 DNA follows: TGTGCTAGCAGCCCTGGGACAGCCTGGCCAGAGACCCAGTACTTC.

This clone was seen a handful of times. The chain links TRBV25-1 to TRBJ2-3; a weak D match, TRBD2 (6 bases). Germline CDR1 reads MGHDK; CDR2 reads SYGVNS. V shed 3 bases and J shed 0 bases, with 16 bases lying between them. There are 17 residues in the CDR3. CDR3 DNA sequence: TGTGCCAGCAGTGATTCAGCCGCGGGAAGCAGCACAGATACGCAGTATTTT. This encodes CASSDSAAGSSTDTQYF. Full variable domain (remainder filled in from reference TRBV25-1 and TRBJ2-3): EADIYQTPRYLVIGTGKKITLECSQTMGHDKMYWYQQDPGMELHLIHYSYGVNSTEKGDLSSESTVSRIRTEHFPLTLESARPSHTSQYLCASSDSAAGSSTDTQYFGPGTRLTVL.

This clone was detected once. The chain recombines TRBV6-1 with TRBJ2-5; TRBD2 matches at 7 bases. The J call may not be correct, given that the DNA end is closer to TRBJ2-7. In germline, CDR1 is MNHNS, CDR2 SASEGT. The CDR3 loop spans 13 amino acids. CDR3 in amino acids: CASMRERYYEQYF. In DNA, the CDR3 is TGTGCCAGCATGCGGGAGAGGTACTACGAGCAGTACTTC.

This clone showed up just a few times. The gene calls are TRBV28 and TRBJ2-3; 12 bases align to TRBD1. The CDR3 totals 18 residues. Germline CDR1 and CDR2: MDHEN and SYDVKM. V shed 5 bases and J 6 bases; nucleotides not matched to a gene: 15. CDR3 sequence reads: CASSQTAYGTGGVDTQYF. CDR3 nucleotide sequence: TGTGCCAGCAGTCAAACCGCATACGGGACAGGGGGCGTGGATACGCAGTATTTT.

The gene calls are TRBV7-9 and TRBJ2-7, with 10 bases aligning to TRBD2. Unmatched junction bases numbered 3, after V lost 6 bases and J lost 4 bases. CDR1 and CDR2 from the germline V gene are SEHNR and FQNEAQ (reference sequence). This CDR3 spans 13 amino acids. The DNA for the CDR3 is TGTGCCAGCAGACTAGCGGGGCCTTACGAGCAGTACTTC. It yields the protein CASRLAGPYEQYF.

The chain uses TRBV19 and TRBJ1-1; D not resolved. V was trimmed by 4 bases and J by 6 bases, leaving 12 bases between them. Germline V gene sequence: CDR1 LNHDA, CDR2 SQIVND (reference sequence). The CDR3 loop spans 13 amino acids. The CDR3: CASSTGTIPEAFF. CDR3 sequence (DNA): TGTGCCAGTAGTACGGGTACTATCCCTGAAGCTTTCTTT. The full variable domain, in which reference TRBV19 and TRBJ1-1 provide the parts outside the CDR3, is DGGITQSPKYLFRKEGQNVTLSCEQNLNHDAMYWYRQDPGQGLRLIYYSQIVNDFQKGDIAEGYSVSREKKESFPLTVTSAQKNPTAFYLCASSTGTIPEAFFGQGTRLTVV.

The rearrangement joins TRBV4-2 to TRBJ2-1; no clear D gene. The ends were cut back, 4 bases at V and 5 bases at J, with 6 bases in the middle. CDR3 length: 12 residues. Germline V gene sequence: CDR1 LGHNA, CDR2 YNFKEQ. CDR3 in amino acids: CASSLLNNEQFF. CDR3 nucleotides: TGTGCCAGCAGCCTCCTAAACAATGAGCAGTTCTTC.

In nucleotides, the CDR3 is TGTGCCAGCAGCTCCCCTCGACAGTCTAATCAGCCCCAGCATTTT. Amino acid sequence: CASSSPRQSNQPQHF. The rearrangement joins TRBV28 to TRBJ1-5; D is possibly TRBD1 (5 bases). Trimming took 6 bases from V and 4 from J, leaving 16 bases between them. CDR1 and CDR2 from the germline V gene are MDHEN and SYDVKM. This CDR3 contains 15 residues.

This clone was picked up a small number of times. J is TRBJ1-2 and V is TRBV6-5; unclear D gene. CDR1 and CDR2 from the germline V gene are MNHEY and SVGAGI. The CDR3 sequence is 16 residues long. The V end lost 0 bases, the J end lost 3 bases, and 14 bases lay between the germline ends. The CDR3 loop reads CASSYSIADTYYGYTF. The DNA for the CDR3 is TGTGCCAGCAGTTACTCGATAGCAGATACTTACTATGGCTACACCTTC.

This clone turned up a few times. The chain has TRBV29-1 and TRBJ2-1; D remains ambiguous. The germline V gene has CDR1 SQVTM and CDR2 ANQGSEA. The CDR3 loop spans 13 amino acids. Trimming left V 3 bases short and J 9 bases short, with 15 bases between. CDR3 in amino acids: CSVEAPLSREQFF. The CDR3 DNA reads TGCAGCGTTGAGGCACCCCTTAGCCGTGAGCAGTTCTTC.

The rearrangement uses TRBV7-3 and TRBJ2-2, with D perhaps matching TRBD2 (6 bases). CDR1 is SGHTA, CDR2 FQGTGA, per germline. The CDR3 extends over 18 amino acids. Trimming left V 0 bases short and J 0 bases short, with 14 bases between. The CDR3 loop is CASSLTEIGGANTGELFF. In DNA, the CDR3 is TGTGCCAGCAGCTTAACAGAAATTGGAGGGGCGAACACCGGGGAGCTGTTTTTT.

The CDR3 DNA is TGTGCCAGCACCTGGGACAGCTCTGGAAACACCATATATTTT. Its protein product is CASTWDSSGNTIYF. V usage is TRBV2 and J usage is TRBJ1-3; 7 nucleotides align to TRBD1. The V gene's germline CDR1 is SNHLY and CDR2 FYNNEI. Trimming at V came to 7 bases and at J to 0 bases, leaving 3 bases not matched to a gene. This CDR3 has 14 residues.

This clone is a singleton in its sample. CDR3 DNA: TGTGCCAGCAGCTTGGGGGGGGTGACGACAGATACGCAGTATTTT. As protein: CASSLGGVTTDTQYF. This sequence joins TRBV5-4 and TRBJ2-3; D possibly corresponds to TRBD2 (6 bases). Per germline, CDR1 SGHNT and CDR2 YYREEE (reference sequence). This CDR3 has 15 amino acids. V was clipped by 0 bases and J by 3 bases, with 11 bases between them.

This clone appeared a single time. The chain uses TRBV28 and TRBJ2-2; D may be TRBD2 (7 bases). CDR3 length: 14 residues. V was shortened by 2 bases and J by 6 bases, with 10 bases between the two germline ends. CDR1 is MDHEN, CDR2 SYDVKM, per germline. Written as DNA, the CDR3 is TGTGCCAGCAGTTTAGGCGGGGGCCCCGGGGAGCTGTTTTTT. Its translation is CASSLGGGPGELFF.

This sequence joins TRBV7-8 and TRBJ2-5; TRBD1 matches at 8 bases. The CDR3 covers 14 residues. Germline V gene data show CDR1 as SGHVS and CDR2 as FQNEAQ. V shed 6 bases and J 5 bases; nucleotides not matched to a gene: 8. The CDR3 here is CASSETGAIETQYF. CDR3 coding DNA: TGTGCCAGCAGTGAGACAGGGGCTATCGAGACCCAGTACTTC.

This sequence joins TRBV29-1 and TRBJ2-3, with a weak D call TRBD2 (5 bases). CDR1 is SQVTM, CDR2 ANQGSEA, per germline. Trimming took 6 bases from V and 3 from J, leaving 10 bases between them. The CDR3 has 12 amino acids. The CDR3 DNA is TGCAGCGTGCCCGGGGAGACAGATACGCAGTATTTT. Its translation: CSVPGETDTQYF.

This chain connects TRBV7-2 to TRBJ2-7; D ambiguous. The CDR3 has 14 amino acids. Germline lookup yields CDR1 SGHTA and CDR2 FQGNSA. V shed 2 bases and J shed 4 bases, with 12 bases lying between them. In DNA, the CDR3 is TGTGCCAGCAGCTTAAGTCGTTTCGGGTACGAGCAGTACTTC. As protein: CASSLSRFGYEQYF. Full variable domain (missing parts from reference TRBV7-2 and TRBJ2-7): GAGVSQSPSNKVTEKGKDVELRCDPISGHTALYWYRQSLGQGLEFLIYFQGNSAPDKSGLPSDRFSAERTGGSVSTLTIQRTQQEDSAVYLCASSLSRFGYEQYFGPGTRLTVT.

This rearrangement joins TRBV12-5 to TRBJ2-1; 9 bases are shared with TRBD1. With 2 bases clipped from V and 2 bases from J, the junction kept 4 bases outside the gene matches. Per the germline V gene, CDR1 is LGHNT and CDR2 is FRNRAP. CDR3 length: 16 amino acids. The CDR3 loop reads CASGLRTGVAYNEQFF. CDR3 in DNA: TGTGCTAGTGGTTTGAGGACAGGGGTGGCCTACAATGAGCAGTTCTTC.

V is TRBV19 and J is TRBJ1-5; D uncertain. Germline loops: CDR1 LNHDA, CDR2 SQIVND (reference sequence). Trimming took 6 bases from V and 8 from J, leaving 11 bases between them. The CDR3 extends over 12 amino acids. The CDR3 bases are TGTGCCAGTAGCTTACTGGGAGAGCCCCAGCATTTT. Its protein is CASSLLGEPQHF.

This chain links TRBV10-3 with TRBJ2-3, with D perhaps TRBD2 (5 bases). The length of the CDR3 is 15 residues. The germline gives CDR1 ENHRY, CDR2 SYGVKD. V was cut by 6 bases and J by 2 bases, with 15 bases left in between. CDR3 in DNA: TGTGCCATCAGCAAACGGGAAAGGGACACAGATACGCAGTATTTT. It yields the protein CAISKRERDTDTQYF.

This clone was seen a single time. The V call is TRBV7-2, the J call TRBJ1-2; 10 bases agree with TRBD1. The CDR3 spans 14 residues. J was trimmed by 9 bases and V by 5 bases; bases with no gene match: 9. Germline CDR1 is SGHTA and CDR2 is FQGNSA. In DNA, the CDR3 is TGTGCCAGCAGCCCTAAGGGACAGGGGCATAGCTACACCTTC. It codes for CASSPKGQGHSYTF.